One sample yielded the 5 T cell receptor beta chains listed below, sequenced in a study of blood T cells in healthy people across ages. For the second PCR, which ran for about 6 to 12 cycles, a sample-barcoded 5' primer and a J-beta primer mix were used. TCRdb reanalysed the 5' RACE reads using MiXCR and keeps one entry per CDR3 protein. The table has 1.5 million to 2 million distinct CDR3 sequences, roughly 28% seen once. Material for sequencing was blood. The receptors stem from a woman aged 25 to 39 in good health.

On this clonotype: A much larger clone lies one base from this, so it may be a read error. The rearrangement uses TRBV7-2 and TRBJ2-6, with D unresolved. The CDR3 contains 16 residues. The V and J ends lost 3 bases and 0 bases respectively, with 9 bases between them. The germline V gene encodes CDR1 SGHTA and CDR2 FQGNSA. The CDR3 region has the DNA TGTGCCAGCAGCTTTATAAAAAGCTCTGGGGCCAACGTCCTGACTTTC. Translated, it gives CASSFIKSSGANVLTF.

This clonotype was counted only a few times. The chain is built from TRBV5-1 and TRBJ2-1, with 7 bases lining up with TRBD2. The germline gives CDR1 SGHRS, CDR2 YFSETQ. V was clipped by 4 bases and J by 8 bases; unmatched bases: 9. CDR3 length: 14 residues. The CDR3 loop is CASSPGLPEDEQFF. Here the CDR3 DNA reads TGCGCCAGCAGCCCGGGACTACCAGAGGATGAGCAGTTCTTC. Variable domain in full (rest from reference TRBV5-1 and TRBJ2-1): KAGVTQTPRYLIKTRGQQVTLSCSPISGHRSVSWYQQTPGQGLQFLFEYFSETQRNKGNFPGRFSGRQFSNSRSEMNVSTLELGDSALYLCASSPGLPEDEQFFGPGTRLTVL.

This clonotype appeared once. This chain uses TRBV10-3 with TRBJ2-5, with D tentatively TRBD1 (5 bases). The CDR3 runs to 12 residues. CDR1 is ENHRY and CDR2 is SYGVKD in the germline V gene. CDR3 loop: CTTRQTQETQYF. CDR3 DNA sequence: TGTACCACGAGACAGACCCAAGAGACCCAGTACTTC.

The genes are TRBV5-1 and TRBJ2-3; 11 positions match TRBD2. Germline V gene sequence: CDR1 SGHRS, CDR2 YFSETQ. With 4 bases clipped from V and 6 bases from J, the junction kept 7 bases outside the gene matches. The CDR3 consists of 15 residues. The DNA of the CDR3 is TGCGCCAGCAGCCAACCTAGCGGGGGGCCGGATACGCAGTATTTT. It is translated as CASSQPSGGPDTQYF.

The chain couples TRBV7-2 to TRBJ2-1; 11 bases line up with TRBD2. With 3 bases clipped from V and 7 bases from J, the junction kept 8 bases outside the gene matches. In germline, CDR1 is SGHTA, CDR2 FQGNSA. The CDR3 runs to 16 residues. The CDR3 is CASSFQTSGIGNEQFF. The CDR3 DNA reads as TGTGCCAGCAGCTTTCAGACTAGCGGGATAGGTAATGAGCAGTTCTTC.